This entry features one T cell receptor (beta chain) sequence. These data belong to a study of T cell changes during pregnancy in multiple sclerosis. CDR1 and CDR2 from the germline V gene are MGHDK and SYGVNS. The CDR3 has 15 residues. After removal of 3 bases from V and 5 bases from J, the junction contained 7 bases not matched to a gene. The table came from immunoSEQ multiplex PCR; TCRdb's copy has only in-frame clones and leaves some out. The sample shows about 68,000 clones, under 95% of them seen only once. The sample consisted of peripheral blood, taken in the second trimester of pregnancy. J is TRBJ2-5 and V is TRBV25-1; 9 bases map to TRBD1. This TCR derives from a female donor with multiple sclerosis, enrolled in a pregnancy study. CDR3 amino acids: CASSEGQGKRETQYF. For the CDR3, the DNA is TGTGCCAGCAGTGAGGGACAGGGAAAAAGGGAGACCCAGTACTTC.